The sequence of this T cell receptor (beta chain) was determined in a study of shared T cell receptors in the human thymus. Produced via immunoSEQ multiplex PCR; TCRdb's table is partial and in-frame only. The sample has hundreds of thousands of clones, approximately 80% seen once. With V trimmed by 0 bases and J by 3 bases, 13 bases remained unmatched. Germline V CDR1 and CDR2: LNHNV, YYDKDF (reference sequence). The CDR3 consists of 19 residues. These data also featured in a second study, about human thymus T cells. That work states: The related literature has documented a marked overlap of thymic repertoires among unrelated individuals.

The V gene is TRBV15, the J gene TRBJ2-7, with 11 nucleotides matching TRBD2. The specimen was thymocytes. This receptor was taken from a boy younger than two with a congenital heart defect. This chain's CDR3 is CATSRDEVAGGPRGYEQYF. For the CDR3, the DNA is TGTGCCACCAGCAGAGACGAGGTAGCGGGAGGGCCTCGGGGCTACGAGCAGTACTTC.